Following are 30 T cell receptor beta chains from one sample sequenced in a study of PD-1 blockade in classical Hodgkin lymphoma. In every patient, relapse followed autologous stem cell transplantation, while exposure to brentuximab vedotin differed. Produced via immunoSEQ multiplex PCR; TCRdb's table is partial and in-frame only. Here the sample spans around 96,000 clones, around 80% being singletons. The input for sequencing was peripheral blood mononuclear cells (PBMCs), taken at baseline. Receptors were obtained from a human donor with classical Hodgkin lymphoma.

This CDR3 reads CASSQDPGYTEAFF. The CDR3 region has the DNA TGTGCCAGCAGCCAAGACCCAGGGTACACTGAAGCTTTCTTT. V is TRBV14 and J is TRBJ1-1; TRBD1 is a possible D gene (5 bases). Germline-derived CDR1 and CDR2 are SGHDN and FVKESK. CDR3 size: 14 residues. Between the trimmed V and J ends, which lost 0 bases and 3 bases, there was a span of 8 bases.

The chain combines TRBV4-3 with TRBJ2-1; D is perhaps TRBD2 (5 bases). The CDR3 totals 15 residues. CDR1 is LGHNA, CDR2 YSLEER, per germline. V was shortened by 2 bases and J by 10 bases, with 18 bases between the two germline ends. This CDR3 reads CASSQRPSGWEEQFF. The DNA of the CDR3 is TGCGCCAGCAGCCAAAGGCCTAGTGGATGGGAGGAGCAGTTCTTC.

This chain uses TRBV2 with TRBJ1-5; the D is unclear. V lost 2 bases and J 5 bases, leaving 7 bases between the germline ends. Looked up from germline, CDR1 is SNHLY and CDR2 is FYNNEI. The CDR3 has 13 amino acids. The CDR3 region has the DNA TGTGCCAGCAGTGAAATGGGAGATCAGCCCCAGCATTTT. Its translation: CASSEMGDQPQHF.

The chain recombines TRBV5-6 with TRBJ2-3; 8 bases agree with TRBD1. With 2 bases clipped from V and 2 bases from J, the junction kept 4 bases outside the gene matches. Germline loops: CDR1 SGHDT, CDR2 YYEEEE. This CDR3 region has 15 residues. The CDR3 spells CASSLAGGTTDTQYF. The CDR3 DNA sequence: TGTGCCAGCAGCTTAGCAGGGGGCACCACAGATACGCAGTATTTT.

The chain has TRBV10-3 and TRBJ1-1; a possible D gene is TRBD1 (6 bases). CDR1 and CDR2 (germline): ENHRY, SYGVKD. The CDR3 is 14 amino acids. The germline V and J ends were trimmed by 3 bases and 8 bases, with 16 bases remaining between them. This CDR3 reads CAISDPRGHNEAFF. The CDR3 bases are TGTGCCATCAGTGACCCCAGGGGTCACAACGAAGCTTTCTTT.

This clone was picked up one time. The V call is TRBV5-1, the J call TRBJ2-5; TRBD1 aligns across 7 bases. The CDR3 is 15 amino acids. Trimming took 2 bases from V and 3 from J; bases not matched to a gene: 7. CDR1 and CDR2 (germline): SGHRS, YFSETQ. The DNA for the CDR3 is TGCGCCAGCAGCTTTGGGACGGGGACAGAAGAGACCCAGTACTTC. Amino acids: CASSFGTGTEETQYF.

This chain links TRBV2 with TRBJ2-7; possible D gene TRBD2, 6 bases. This CDR3 contains 15 residues. The germline gives CDR1 SNHLY, CDR2 FYNNEI. The ends were cut back, 6 bases at V and 2 bases at J, with 17 bases in the middle. CDR3 loop: CASRQLAVGAYEQYF. The DNA of the CDR3 is TGTGCCAGCAGGCAACTAGCTGTAGGGGCCTACGAGCAGTACTTC.

This clone was recorded a few times. J is TRBJ1-5 and V is TRBV6-1; D might be TRBD1 (5 bases). The CDR3 sequence is 18 residues long. Per germline, CDR1 MNHNS and CDR2 SASEGT. V was trimmed by 2 bases and J by 1 base, leaving 18 bases between them. The CDR3 loop is CASSERVGSGMSNQPQHF. The CDR3 DNA reads TGTGCCAGCAGTGAAAGGGTGGGGTCAGGGATGAGCAATCAGCCCCAGCATTTT.

This rearrangement joins TRBV5-4 to TRBJ2-2; D remains ambiguous. Germline CDR1 SGHNT, CDR2 YYREEE (reference sequence). This CDR3 has 14 amino acids. With 4 bases removed from V and 5 bases from J, the gap between germline ends came to 12 bases. The CDR3 here is CASSPDVATGELFF. In DNA, the CDR3 is TGTGCCAGCAGCCCGGACGTTGCTACCGGGGAGCTGTTTTTT.

V and J are TRBV19 and TRBJ2-3; D is tentatively TRBD1 or TRBD2 (5 bases each). Trimming removed 1 base at V and 1 base at J, with 15 bases between. The CDR3 consists of 17 residues. Germline V gives CDR1 LNHDA, CDR2 SQIVND (reference sequence). The CDR3 protein is CASSIGYRGGGTDTQYF. The CDR3 DNA reads as TGTGCCAGTAGTATAGGCTACCGTGGGGGAGGCACAGATACGCAGTATTTT. Variable domain in full (rest from reference TRBV19 and TRBJ2-3): DGGITQSPKYLFRKEGQNVTLSCEQNLNHDAMYWYRQDPGQGLRLIYYSQIVNDFQKGDIAEGYSVSREKKESFPLTVTSAQKNPTAFYLCASSIGYRGGGTDTQYFGPGTRLTVL.

The DNA of the CDR3 is TGTGCCATCAGTATGGGGACAGGGTTTTACGAGCAGTACTTC. Amino acids: CAISMGTGFYEQYF. J is TRBJ2-7 and V is TRBV10-3, with 9 bases fitting TRBD1. CDR1 is ENHRY and CDR2 is SYGVKD in the germline V gene. The J segment lost 4 bases and the V segment lost 5 bases, leaving 6 bases of the junction unmatched. This CDR3 has 14 residues.

This chain uses TRBV7-2 with TRBJ1-3; D is possibly TRBD1 (5 bases). The V gene's germline CDR1 is SGHTA and CDR2 FQGNSA. The CDR3 has 16 residues. The ends were cut back, 2 bases at V and 0 bases at J, with 11 bases in the middle. CDR3 nucleotide sequence: TGTGCCAGCAGCTTATTACAGGTCCGCTCTGGAAACACCATATATTTT. It is translated as CASSLLQVRSGNTIYF.

This chain uses TRBV19 with TRBJ2-2; the D is unclear. Looked up from germline, CDR1 is LNHDA and CDR2 is SQIVND (reference sequence). Trimming removed 3 bases at V and 4 bases at J, with 3 bases between. CDR3 length: 12 amino acids. Here the CDR3 DNA reads TGTGCCAGTAGTATGGGCACCGGGGAGCTGTTTTTT. Translation: CASSMGTGELFF.

The rearrangement links TRBV6-1 to TRBJ1-5; D not resolved. Trimming took off 4 bases at V and 3 bases at J, with 7 bases between the two ends. The CDR3 length is 13 residues. Germline values: CDR1 MNHNS, CDR2 SASEGT. CDR3 sequence (DNA): TGTGCCAGCAGTGTTGTTCTCAATCAGCCCCAGCATTTT. Translation gives CASSVVLNQPQHF.

The chain links TRBV19 to TRBJ2-2, with TRBD2 matching over 14 bases. The CDR3 loop spans 18 amino acids. Germline V gene lookup returns CDR1 LNHDA and CDR2 SQIVND (reference sequence). The V gene end was trimmed by 4 bases and the J gene end by 3 bases; junction bases not matched to a gene: 7. DNA of the CDR3: TGTGCCAGTAGTAAGGGACTAGCGGGAGTCCGGGACACCGGGGAGCTGTTTTTT. It is translated as CASSKGLAGVRDTGELFF.

The rearrangement links TRBV6-5 to TRBJ2-2, with 8 bases matching TRBD1. The V and J ends lost 10 bases and 7 bases, in that order; junction bases with no gene match: 11. Germline CDR1 and CDR2: MNHEY and SVGAGI. CDR3 length: 14 residues. In DNA form, the CDR3 reads TGTGCCACCAGACCGGGACAGGTGATCGGGGAGCTGTTTTTT. It codes for CATRPGQVIGELFF.

The genes are TRBV11-3 and TRBJ1-3; D is ambiguous. This CDR3 spans 15 amino acids. Deletions cut 2 bases from V and 2 bases from J, with 10 bases between. CDR1 and CDR2 from the germline V gene are SGHNT and YENEEA. The CDR3 sequence: CASSLYGGAGNTIYF. CDR3 DNA sequence: TGTGCCAGCAGCTTATACGGAGGAGCTGGAAACACCATATATTTT.

J is TRBJ1-1 and V is TRBV14, with D uncertain. The CDR3 has 13 residues. V lost 4 bases, J lost 0 bases, and 6 bases lay in between. Germline V gene lookup returns CDR1 SGHDN and CDR2 FVKESK. CDR3 bases: TGTGCCAGCAGCCCTAGCATGAACACTGAAGCTTTCTTT. This codes for CASSPSMNTEAFF.

The chain joins TRBV4-1 to TRBJ2-1; 10 bases agree with TRBD2. Germline V gene data show CDR1 as MGHRA and CDR2 as YSYEKL. This CDR3 is built from 16 residues. V was pared by 6 bases and J by 2 bases, with 7 bases of the junction left unmatched. CDR3 protein: CASRPGLAATYNEQFF. CDR3 DNA: TGCGCCAGCAGGCCAGGACTAGCGGCTACCTACAATGAGCAGTTCTTC.

This rearrangement joins TRBV11-2 to TRBJ2-1; 12 bases agree with TRBD2. Germline V gene data show CDR1 as SGHAT and CDR2 as FQNNGV. V shed 3 bases and J 6 bases; nucleotides not matched to a gene: 6. This CDR3 spans 16 amino acids. CDR3 DNA sequence: TGTGCCAGCAGCTTGTGGTCGACTAGCGGGGGCAATGAGCAGTTCTTC. Its protein is CASSLWSTSGGNEQFF.

This chain joins TRBV11-2 and TRBJ1-2; D is perhaps TRBD1 (6 bases). The V gene lost 4 bases and the J gene lost 8 bases, with 14 bases spanning the gap. Germline V gene sequence: CDR1 SGHAT, CDR2 FQNNGV. The CDR3 runs 13 residues. The CDR3 DNA sequence: TGTGCCAGCAGCTCGCTTACAGGGAGCGGCTACACCTTC. It is translated as CASSSLTGSGYTF.

The V and J genes are TRBV4-2 and TRBJ2-2; D is unresolved. The ends were cut back, 0 bases at V and 7 bases at J, with 3 bases in the middle. The V gene's germline CDR1 is LGHNA and CDR2 YNFKEQ. The CDR3 spans 12 residues. The CDR3 DNA follows: TGTGCCAGCAGCCAAGAAGTCGGGGAGCTGTTTTTT. It yields the protein CASSQEVGELFF.

This rearrangement joins TRBV19 to TRBJ2-2; 8 bases line up with TRBD1. Germline V lookup: CDR1 LNHDA, CDR2 SQIVND (reference sequence). This CDR3 region has 17 residues. With 4 bases clipped from V and 7 bases from J, the junction kept 14 bases outside the gene matches. The CDR3 coding sequence is TGTGCCAGTAGTAGACAATCGGGACAGGTTCTGGGCGGGGAGCTGTTTTTT. This codes for CASSRQSGQVLGGELFF.

This clone appeared a single time. The chain is built from TRBV4-1 and TRBJ2-3, with 7 nucleotides matching TRBD2. Germline V gene data show CDR1 as MGHRA and CDR2 as YSYEKL. CDR3 length: 13 amino acids. Losses at the gene ends were 2 bases for V and 8 bases for J; bases not matched to a gene: 4. The CDR3 bases are TGCGCCAGCAGCCAACTAGCGGATTCTACGCAGTATTTT. Protein sequence: CASSQLADSTQYF.

The chain employs TRBV27 and TRBJ1-2; D uncertain. Looked up from germline, CDR1 is MNHEY and CDR2 is SMNVEV (reference sequence). The CDR3 runs 13 residues. V gave up 4 bases and J gave up 4 bases, with 10 bases separating them. This chain's CDR3 is CASSSRRGYGYTF. CDR3 sequence (DNA): TGTGCCAGCAGTTCCCGTAGAGGCTATGGCTACACCTTC.

This chain connects TRBV18 to TRBJ2-5; perhaps TRBD1 as D (6 bases). The CDR3 has 15 amino acids. Germline loops: CDR1 KGHSH, CDR2 LQKENI. Trimming took off 5 bases at V and 0 bases at J, with 13 bases between the two ends. CDR3 bases: TGTGCCAGCTCAGCGTCACGGGACAACCAAGAGACCCAGTACTTC. This sequence encodes CASSASRDNQETQYF.

The J gene is TRBJ2-1, the V gene TRBV10-3; D possibly corresponds to TRBD2 (5 bases). The CDR3 runs 15 residues. CDR1 is ENHRY, CDR2 SYGVKD, per germline. V was pared by 2 bases and J by 6 bases, with 14 bases between. In DNA, the CDR3 is TGTGCCATCAGTGAGGATCGACGTGGAGGCAATGAGCAGTTCTTC. It codes for CAISEDRRGGNEQFF.

The chain links TRBV5-1 to TRBJ2-3, with 11 bases fitting TRBD2. CDR3 length: 16 amino acids. Germline assignment: CDR1 SGHRS and CDR2 YFSETQ. V shed 4 bases, J shed 6 bases, and the junction held 10 bases outside the gene matches. The CDR3 DNA reads TGCGCCAGCAGCGGCAGGACTAGCGGGCCTCGGGATACGCAGTATTTT. This sequence encodes CASSGRTSGPRDTQYF.

The rearrangement links TRBV5-4 to TRBJ1-2, with D possibly being TRBD1 (6 bases). The ends were cut back, 0 bases at V and 2 bases at J, with 8 bases in the middle. The germline V gene encodes CDR1 SGHNT and CDR2 YYREEE (reference sequence). The length of the CDR3 is 14 residues. The CDR3 coding sequence is TGTGCCAGCAGCTTGGTTGGGGGCAACTATGGCTACACCTTC. Translation gives CASSLVGGNYGYTF.

In the case of this clone: The same CDR3 can be traced to other DNA sequences in this sample. The chain carries TRBV5-6 and TRBJ2-2; 7 nucleotides align to TRBD1. Per the germline V gene, CDR1 is SGHDT and CDR2 is YYEEEE. After removal of 4 bases from V and 4 bases from J, the junction contained 4 bases not matched to a gene. The CDR3 loop spans 14 amino acids. The CDR3 DNA follows: TGTGCCAGCAGCCTGGCAGGGGGCACCGGGGAGCTGTTTTTT. Residues: CASSLAGGTGELFF.